This T cell receptor beta chain stems from a study of T cell repertoires in cytomegalovirus infection (dated by TCRdb to the late 2010s). General notes on the study: Donor HLA type was relevant to the analysis, as public TCR beta signatures indicated carriage of CMV infection together with the matching HLA type. The research as a whole found: In the ex vivo response, HLA-C-restricted CMV-specific TCR beta clonotypes were dominant, and in two of eight donors the single most frequent clonotype came from this HLA-C-restricted group. In both this cohort and an independent cohort of 350 or so donors, the cumulative frequency of public TCR beta family members distinguished carriers of CMV infection plus the relevant HLA type.

Sequencing relied on an Illumina HiSeq 1500. TCRdb took the public reads, trimmed them with fastp at Q25, ran MiXCR for clone calling and kept in-frame beta chains. CDR3 protein duplicates are merged, each entry listing the most common genes and DNA. The sample has around 630,000 distinct CDR3 sequences on record, 24% of them singletons. The ten largest clonotypes hold roughly 8% of the sample. Measured from the cysteine to the phenylalanine, the CDR3 is 11 residues long. This entry keeps only the CDR3 DNA: 33 bases, framed from base 1. Between the V and J ends, shortened by 3 bases and 7 bases respectively, the junction contains 6 bases. The germline V gene gives CDR1 as MNHNS and CDR2 as SASEGT. This clonotype showed up many times. Its binding antigen is unknown. No much larger clone exists at a distance of one base, and base qualities are not known.

The rearrangement combines TRBV6-1 with TRBJ2-5; the D gene lacks a confident call. Sequencing was carried out using CD8+ T cells from PBMCs. The source of this sequence is a human donor in good health (CMV status not recorded). Some clones in this sample may be carry-over from other donors' samples. The DNA sequence is as follows: TGTGCCAGCAGTGATGGCGGGACCCAGTACTTC. It translates to CASSDGGTQYF.